This T cell receptor (beta chain) was observed in a study of cytomegalovirus exposure and HLA in healthy donors. Overall study results and limits: Earlier analysis yielded a pattern in which most TCR beta V segments were productive about 87% or about 30% of the time.

V lost 0 bases and J lost 4, with 6 bases in between. The CDR3 contains 12 residues. CDR1 SQVTM and CDR2 ANQGSEA come from the germline V gene. PCR primers comprised 60 Vbeta and 13 Jbeta primers. Original handling: Later analysis identified 88 million or so unique TCR beta chains, about 10 million shared. TCRdb's copy holds only in-frame clones and misses some; the assay was immunoSEQ multiplex PCR. V, J and clone size were drawn from that table, and D and trimming were deduced from the DNA. The sample shows about 140,000 clones, 77% of them seen only once. As to this clone: What it recognizes is unknown.

Material: PBMCs. The rearrangement joins TRBV29-1 to TRBJ2-5; no clear D gene. The source of this sequence is a male donor in good health and CMV-seronegative. In DNA form, the CDR3 reads TGCAGCGTTGAAGAGGGCGCAGAGACCCAGTACTTC. Translation: CSVEEGAETQYF.